The 4 T cell receptor beta chains given below trace back to one sample, sequenced in a study of shared clonotypes between healthy human individuals. Method: immunoSEQ multiplex PCR; TCRdb's copy keeps in-frame clones and lacks some. The table shows under 2,000,000 clones, with about 94% occurring only once. Naive CD8 populations comprised CD45RO-negative cells positively selected for CCR7, excluding terminally differentiated effector memory CD45RA+ cells. The sample taken for sequencing was naive CD8+ T cells sorted from blood. The receptors originated from a man aged 18-30 years in good health.

This chain uses TRBV5-4 with TRBJ1-1; D is unclear. CDR3 size: 13 residues. Trimming cost V 4 bases and J 5 bases, with 12 bases left between them. Germline-derived CDR1 and CDR2 are SGHNT and YYREEE (reference sequence). CDR3 loop: CASSPYSLTEAFF. The CDR3 DNA follows: TGTGCCAGCAGCCCATACTCTTTAACTGAAGCTTTCTTT.

The chain carries TRBV9 and TRBJ1-4; 7 bases line up with TRBD1. The CDR3 is 16 amino acids. V was clipped by 4 bases and J by 4 bases; unmatched bases: 10. Germline values: CDR1 SGDLS, CDR2 YYNGEE. The CDR3 sequence is CASSQSTGTVNEKLFF. The CDR3 DNA is TGTGCCAGCAGCCAATCTACCGGGACAGTTAATGAAAAACTGTTTTTT.

The rearrangement uses TRBV7-9 and TRBJ2-5, with 12 bases matching TRBD2. With V trimmed by 5 bases and J by 2 bases, 3 bases remained unmatched. Germline values: CDR1 SEHNR, CDR2 FQNEAQ (reference sequence). The CDR3 runs to 15 residues. CDR3 coding DNA: TGTGCCAGCAGCCGGACTAGCGGGGAACAAGAGACCCAGTACTTC. Protein: CASSRTSGEQETQYF.

V is TRBV13 and J is TRBJ2-7; maybe TRBD2 (6 bases). This CDR3 contains 15 residues. V lost 5 bases, J lost 5 bases, and 19 bases lay in between. The germline gives CDR1 PRHDT, CDR2 FYEKMQ (reference sequence). CDR3 residues: CASSPSSGVSDEQYF. The CDR3 coding sequence is TGTGCCAGCAGCCCCAGTTCGGGGGTGAGCGACGAGCAGTACTTC.